This T cell receptor beta chain is from a study of OX40 agonist ivuxolimab in advanced cancers. Any history of autoimmune disease or systemic immunosuppression disqualified patients. The investigators sampled blood at baseline, at cycle 4 day 1, and at cycle 7 day 1. This CDR3 has 16 residues. The ends lost 1 base at V and 6 bases at J; junction bases unmatched: 6. Looked up from germline, CDR1 is SEHNR and CDR2 is FQNEAQ (reference sequence). TCRdb's table, derived via immunoSEQ multiplex PCR, lists solely in-frame clones and lacks some. Among 90,000 to 120,000 clones listed, approximately 90% were seen once.

This TCR derives from an adult with an advanced solid tumor such as melanoma, head and neck, liver or kidney cancer. The J gene is TRBJ2-2, the V gene TRBV7-9; TRBD2 matches at 9 bases. Material: CD4+ or CD8+ T cells sorted from blood, obtained in a trial of the OX40 agonist ivuxolimab. CDR3 sequence reads: CASSLGAGTSPGELFF. DNA of the CDR3: TGTGCCAGCAGCTTAGGCGCCGGGACTAGCCCCGGGGAGCTGTTTTTT.